These T cell receptor beta chains were read from a single sample in a study of spatial heterogeneity in lung cancer. TCRdb itself ran the 5' RACE reads through MiXCR, one entry per CDR3 protein. The sample yields more than 95,000 distinct CDR3 sequences, roughly an eighth seen once. This sample comprised PBMCs, obtained at follow-up. Receptors were obtained from a male donor with early-stage non-small cell lung cancer. Each CDR3 is given with its conserved first and last residue. A D gene is named only where the DNA matches it firmly. Clone size is not always given. Where it is, it says once, few, many or a class for expanded clones.

d_gene	abundance	v_gene	j_gene	CDR3aa	CDR3nt
-	few	TRBV6-2/TRBV6-3	TRBJ2-1	CASSYVTSLTYNEQFF	TGTGCCAGCAGTTACGTAACTAGTCTAACCTACAATGAGCAGTTCTTC
-	many	TRBV18	TRBJ1-2	CASSPWYDGTKLYGYTF	TGTGCCAGCTCACCATGGTATGATGGAACAAAGCTTTATGGCTACACCTTC
-	few	TRBV5-4	TRBJ1-6	CASSARDFNSPLHF	TGTGCCAGCAGCGCCCGGGACTTTAATTCACCCCTCCACTTT
TRBD1	many	TRBV28	TRBJ1-4	CASGTQGVTNEKLFF	TGTGCCAGCGGAACCCAGGGGGTCACTAATGAAAAACTGTTTTTT
TRBD1	-	TRBV6-5	TRBJ2-1	CASSRDRRRSYNEQFF	TGTGCCAGCAGTCGGGACAGACGTCGCTCCTACAATGAGCAGTTCTTC
-	few	TRBV29-1	TRBJ2-2	CSVRTVNTGELFF	TGCAGCGTCCGCACAGTGAACACCGGGGAGCTGTTTTTT
-	many	TRBV6-2/TRBV6-3	TRBJ2-1	CASSYVAGRSNSYNEQFF	TGTGCCAGCAGTTACGTGGCGGGCCGTTCAAACTCCTACAATGAGCAGTTCTTC
-	few	TRBV28	TRBJ2-3	CASSSPGAGTDTQYF	TGTGCCAGCAGTTCACCCGGAGCGGGCACAGATACGCAGTATTTT
-	-	TRBV20-1	TRBJ2-7	CSARPGHFSYEQYF	TGCAGTGCTCGACCGGGACACTTCTCCTACGAGCAGTACTTC
-	many	TRBV4-1	TRBJ2-3	CASSQAGGGTDTQYF	TGCGCCAGCAGCCAAGCGGGGGGCGGCACAGATACGCAGTATTTT
-	-	TRBV27	TRBJ1-3	CASRPGSGNTIYF	TGTGCCAGCAGACCAGGTTCTGGAAACACCATATATTTT
-	-	TRBV5-4	TRBJ2-6	CASSSGGQGVLSGANVLTF	TGTGCCAGCAGCTCTGGGGGCCAGGGAGTTCTCTCTGGGGCCAACGTCCTGACTTTC
-	-	TRBV12-3/TRBV12-4	TRBJ1-2	CATGQGIGYTF	TGTGCCACCGGACAAGGCATCGGCTACACCTTC
-	many	TRBV7-2	TRBJ2-7	CASSPRPGGSYEQYF	TGTGCCAGCAGCCCGCGGCCTGGGGGCTCCTACGAGCAGTACTTC
-	-	TRBV7-6	TRBJ2-2	CASSPLRGPNTGELFF	TGTGCCAGCAGCCCCTTGCGGGGGCCGAACACCGGGGAGCTGTTTTTT
-	few	TRBV11-2	TRBJ2-1	CASSLRPDNEQFF	TGTGCCAGCAGCTTACGGCCAGACAATGAGCAGTTCTTC
-	few	TRBV4-3	TRBJ1-1	CASSQVPQEDAEAFF	TGCGCCAGCAGCCAAGTTCCCCAGGAGGACGCTGAAGCTTTCTTT
-	few	TRBV15	TRBJ2-5	CATSTPWTAQETQYF	TGTGCCACCAGCACCCCGTGGACAGCCCAAGAGACCCAGTACTTC
TRBD1	few	TRBV28	TRBJ2-7	CASFSSGDRASYEQYF	TGTGCCAGCTTCTCATCGGGGGACAGGGCCTCCTACGAGCAGTACTTC
TRBD1	many	TRBV6-2/TRBV6-3	TRBJ1-5	CASSYATGDNNQPQHF	TGTGCCAGCAGTTACGCAACAGGGGATAACAATCAGCCCCAGCATTTT